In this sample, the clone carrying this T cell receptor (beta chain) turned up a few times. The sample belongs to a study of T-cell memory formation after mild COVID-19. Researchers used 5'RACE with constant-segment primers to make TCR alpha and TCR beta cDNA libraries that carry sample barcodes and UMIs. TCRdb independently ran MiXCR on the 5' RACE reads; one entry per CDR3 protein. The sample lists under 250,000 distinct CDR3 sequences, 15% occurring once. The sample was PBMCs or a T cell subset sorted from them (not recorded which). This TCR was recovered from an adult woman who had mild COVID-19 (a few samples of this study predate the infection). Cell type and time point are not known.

The CDR3 spells CASSPATLAGEGEQYF. The CDR3 region has the DNA TGTGCCAGCAGCCCGGCCACACTAGCGGGAGAAGGAGAGCAGTACTTC. The chain is built from TRBV7-3 and TRBJ2-7; 11 nucleotides agree with TRBD2. CDR1 and CDR2 from the germline V gene are SGHTA and FQGTGA. The CDR3 totals 16 residues. With 5 bases clipped from V and 7 bases from J, the junction kept 13 bases outside the gene matches. Supplemented by reference TRBV7-3 and TRBJ2-7, the full variable domain reads GAGVSQTPSNKVTEKGKYVELRCDPISGHTALYWYRQSLGQGPEFLIYFQGTGAADDSGLPNDRFFAVRPEGSVSTLKIQRTERGDSAVYLCASSPATLAGEGEQYFGPGTRLTVT.